A single sample is the source of the 5 T cell receptor beta chains below, sequenced in a study of naive and memory T cell subsets. The beta constant-region primer was an equimolar mix of two oligonucleotides covering TRBC1 and TRBC2. The ligated cDNA underwent four PCR rounds using SP2 and nested alpha and beta constant-region primers. MiXCR, applied by TCRdb to the UMI-ligation and nested PCR reads, yields one record per CDR3 protein. This sample yields 20,000 to 25,000 distinct CDR3 sequences, of which more than 7% are seen a single time; approximately 22% belongs to the top ten. The source material was central memory CD8+ T cells from blood. The receptors derive from a human donor in good health.

About this clonotype: A junction end diverges from the germline sequence, so it may reflect a read error. This chain joins TRBV4-1 and TRBJ2-2, with D maybe TRBD1 (5 bases). CDR1 is MGHRA and CDR2 is YSYEKL in the germline V gene. The CDR3 consists of 15 residues. CDR3 bases: TGCACCAGCAGCCAAGGGGTGCGAAACACCGGGGAGCTGTTTTTT. Translated: CTSSQGVRNTGELFF.

This clonotype was counted ten times or more. The chain recombines TRBV19 with TRBJ2-7; D is unresolved. From germline, CDR1 is LNHDA and CDR2 SQIVND (reference sequence). Deletions cut 2 bases from V and 6 bases from J, with 11 bases between. CDR3 length: 13 amino acids. CDR3 DNA sequence: TGTGCCAGTAGTATATCCGAGAGTTCCGAGCAGTACTTC. Residues: CASSISESSEQYF.

This clonotype was recorded many times. This rearrangement joins TRBV5-4 to TRBJ2-7, with unresolved D. Germline V gene data show CDR1 as SGHNT and CDR2 as YYREEE (reference sequence). The V gene lost 0 bases and the J gene lost 5 bases, with 6 bases spanning the gap. This CDR3 has 12 amino acids. The CDR3 loop is CASSLGSNEQYF. The CDR3 DNA reads TGTGCCAGCAGCTTGGGGAGCAACGAGCAGTACTTC. The whole variable domain, filled in from reference TRBV5-4 and TRBJ2-7, reads ETGVTQSPTHLIKTRGQQVTLRCSSQSGHNTVSWYQQALGQGPQFIFQYYREEENGRGNFPPRFSGLQFPNYSSELNVNALELDDSALYLCASSLGSNEQYFGPGTRLTVT.

V gene TRBV5-4 combines with J gene TRBJ2-2, with TRBD2 matching 12 bases. The germline V gene has CDR1 SGHNT and CDR2 YYREEE (reference sequence). J gave up 6 bases and V 10 bases, and 4 bases lay outside the gene matches. CDR3 size: 13 residues. CDR3 nucleotides: TGTGCCGAAGGACTAGCGGGATCCGGGGAGCTGTTTTTT. This translates into CAEGLAGSGELFF.

This clonotype has only a few counts. This rearrangement joins TRBV30 to TRBJ1-6; D is perhaps TRBD1 (6 bases). This CDR3 region has 13 residues. CDR1 GTSNPN and CDR2 SVGIG come from the germline V gene (reference sequence). Trimming cost V 5 bases and J 7 bases, with 12 bases left between them. The CDR3 loop reads CAWSAGGNSPLHF. The DNA for the CDR3 is TGTGCCTGGTCTGCGGGGGGCAATTCACCCCTCCACTTT.